This T cell receptor (beta chain) was found in a study of T cell changes during pregnancy in multiple sclerosis (dated by TCRdb to between 2018 and 2021). Looking at the study overall: Changes in the T cell repertoire over the course of pregnancy were examined in this study in women with multiple sclerosis.

On this clone itself: The specificity of this receptor is unknown. No much larger clonotype is one base removed from it; base qualities were not supplied.

The CDR3, cysteine through phenylalanine, is 15 amino acids long. The read is trimmed to its CDR3 DNA, 45 bases read in frame from base 1. V lost 2 bases and J lost 5 bases; the stretch between them is 15 bases long. Per the germline V gene, SNHLY is the CDR1 and FYNNEI is the CDR2. Receptor libraries were prepared by the immunoSEQ multiplex PCR assay. TCRdb limited this immuneACCESS table to in-frame rearrangements with V and J called. A share of clones is missing; checked studies link under half to unresolved V genes, and the rest is unexplained. This sample is represented by tens of thousands of clones; 90% of them were singletons. The ten largest clones capture 0.3% to 0.4% of the sample.

The sample in question was CD4+ T cells from peripheral blood mononuclear cells, obtained in the second trimester of pregnancy. Here the chain combines TRBV2 and TRBJ1-1; a tentative D call is TRBD1 (5 bases match). The origin of this receptor is a female donor with multiple sclerosis, enrolled in a pregnancy study. The CDR3 has the sequence CASSERFRARTEAFF. The DNA is TGTGCCAGCAGTGAACGGTTCAGGGCTCGTACTGAAGCTTTCTTT.